The source of this TCR beta chain is a study of cytomegalovirus exposure and HLA in healthy donors (TCRdb year 2017). Turning to the overall study: An earlier analysis of some 500 of the donors reported about 290 Gb of sequence data and roughly 100 million unique TCR beta sequences from 150 million to 200 million T cells. In a later genetic analysis, genome-wide SNP genotypes for 398 of the 666 donors were used, and that subset was treated as a discovery cohort. All discovery cohort repertoires had been generated using a single sequencing platform. About five DR-DQ haplotypes were treated as single units for association and clustering because of strong linkage in the cohort. Donor age, sex, ethnicity and CMV serostatus were collected together with the repertoire data. An earlier analysis of roughly 580 of the donors used high-throughput TCR beta sequencing to judge whether each TCR beta V gene segment behaved as functional or pseudogenic. The study was designed to test whether signatures of past pathogen exposure could be identified by cataloging public T cell receptors. The T cell repertoires of roughly 660 subjects were profiled by immunosequencing and related to cytomegalovirus serostatus. A later analysis re-analyzed previously published TCR beta repertoires from approximately 700 donors and added high-resolution HLA genotyping to study TCR occurrence patterns. Rather than using new phenotypic data, the later analysis identified candidate immune exposures from TCR beta sequences and from how often those sequences occurred across donors. Across 300 to 400 genotyped donors of the cohort, an average of approximately 240,000 unique TCR beta nucleotide sequences per donor were sequenced, and roughly 20% of those sequences were non-productive. Around 330 gigabases of sequencing data and around 80 million unique TCR sequences made up an early release that covered 500 to 700 HLA-typed donors. To predict cytomegalovirus infection status, the study brought together high-throughput TCR immunosequencing, statistical association of individual TCRs with disease status, and machine learning. Along with the approximately 670-subject first cohort, a separate validation cohort of around 120 different subjects was used. Among the roughly 400 genotyped donors, approximately 76% belonged to the genetic ancestry cluster associated with self-reported Caucasian donors. HLA typing included class I and class II loci at four-digit resolution. Typing coverage varied by locus: roughly 629-630 donors for A, B, C, DRB1 and DQB1; 522 for DQA1; more than 600 for DPA1; more than 450 for DPB1.

The cohort was made up of 500 to 850 healthy bone marrow donors. At the time of sampling, all cohort members were nominally healthy, though unrecorded immune exposures were likely present. The donor tested CMV seropositive, placing the donor among the approximately 290 seropositive members of the cohort. Each donor provided a peripheral blood sample, and peripheral blood mononuclear cells were used for TCR beta sequencing. The Qiagen DNeasy Blood Extraction Kit was used to extract genomic DNA from the blood cell samples. To note about this clone: This receptor's antigen is unknown. Per-base qualities were not stored, and no clone one base away is much larger.

V sheds 5 bases and J sheds 14 bases, leaving 24 bases between their ends. Its CDR3 holds 14 amino acids, cysteine through phenylalanine. The read is trimmed to its CDR3 DNA, 42 bases read in frame from base 1. CDR1 and CDR2 were assigned from the germline V gene as SGHVS and FQNEAQ. The library relied on the immunoSEQ multiplex PCR assay. The multiplex PCR relied on a mix of 60 forward primers for TCR Vbeta segments and 13 reverse primers for TCR Jbeta segments. A multiplex PCR assay on genomic DNA amplified the CDR3 region of rearranged TCR beta genes. The Illumina HiSeq System was used to sequence the amplified TCR beta libraries as 87-base-pair reads. The study's processing was this. In a later analysis, 80 million or so unique TCR beta chains were counted across the approximately 640 repertoires, and roughly 11 million of these chains were shared by at least two donors. Raw reads were error-corrected and collapsed into unique sequences by a nearest-neighbor algorithm in which closely related sequences were merged to remove PCR and sequencing errors. To assign V, D and J gene segments, CDR3 sequences were aligned to IMGT reference sequences. For a sequence to be retained, at least a six-nucleotide match to both a V gene segment and a J gene segment was required. Rearrangements were classified as productive when the CDR3 lacked stop codons and remained in frame with V and J, and all other rearrangements were classified as non-productive. CDR3 was defined according to IMGT convention as the region running from the second conserved V-encoded cysteine to the conserved J-encoded phenylalanine. The earlier analysis of some 540 of the donors excluded any sequence lacking an unambiguous match to a single V gene segment. An earlier analysis of a few hundred of the donors classified V segments as functional when productive rearrangements were above 56.7% and as segregating when the standard deviation between donors was above 5%. A statistical classification framework was built for diagnosing cytomegalovirus status from the catalog of TCR beta chain sequences. A later analysis assigned V and J genes by comparing TCR nucleotide sequences with IMGT/GENE-DB human TR gene sequences. A later analysis assigned CDR3 sequences and most-parsimonious VDJ recombination scenarios with the TCRdist pipeline. In a later analysis, each TCR beta chain was defined by its CDR3 amino acid sequence together with its V-gene family, and reads without a unique V-gene family were excluded. As a way to deal with suspected cross-contamination and a sequencing artifact, a later analysis dropped roughly 600 nucleotide sequences that were highly shared and had low generation probability. For each public chain, a later analysis derived a clonal expansion index from normalized ranks of inferred template counts within each repertoire. In a later analysis, generation probabilities were computed with a VDJ recombination model fitted to out-of-frame rearrangements, and the resulting probabilities were checked against IGoR. A later analysis scored TCR-TCR, TCR-HLA and TCR-CMV co-occurrence with hypergeometric tests, applying a repertoire-size bias correction to TCR pairs. A later analysis estimated false discovery rates by permuting HLA or CMV assignments 20 times. In a later analysis, co-occurring TCRs were grouped with DBSCAN, and TCRdist sequence similarity was added when clustering was performed within HLA-allele-positive subsets. Co-occurrence clustering excluded repertoires with fewer than 30,000 or more than 120,000 public chains, plus five with anomalous nucleotide sharing. Imported from immuneACCESS, the table was reduced by TCRdb to in-frame sequences with V and J called. These copies leave out some clones; in studies compared against another copy, an unresolved V gene accounts for under half, and the cause of the remainder is not known. V and J calls and clone size follow that table, whereas D and trimming were derived from the DNA. This sample gives fewer than 140,000 clones in total; 60% to 75% of them show up just once. The top ten hold roughly 2.9% of the sample.

General findings and caveats noted by the study authors: For the cohort, immune exposure information was limited to CMV serostatus. Assigning TCR associations to individual alleles was difficult when HLA alleles, especially DR and DQ, strongly co-occurred. Because HLA typing was missing for some donors at each locus, association tests included only the typed subset. Linkage disequilibrium might explain the correlated functional status among segregating V segments, but an unknown experimental factor could not be excluded. Some IMGT-functional V segments, including TRBV6-2 and TRBV6-3, could not be distinguished by the 87-base-pair reads and were therefore excluded. In the study, some 160 TCR beta chains were listed as associated with cytomegalovirus. The cohort was sequenced for TCR beta chains only, and without alpha or paired-chain data the features that could be detected were limited. A later analysis found that TCR association rates varied across HLA loci, with DRB1 alleles showing the most associated TCRs and HLA-C alleles the fewest. In a later analysis, several top co-occurrence clusters were reported to appear linked to parvovirus B19, influenza, CMV and Epstein-Barr virus. A further reported finding was that TCR beta sequences accurately predicted the HLA-A and HLA-B alleles for most subjects in the first cohort. A cluster of highly shared sequence variants was judged likely to represent a technical artifact of the sequencing pipeline. In a later analysis, most CMV-associated TCR beta chains were found to appear HLA-restricted, with HLA associations seemingly driven largely by CMV exposure. Compared with equally common non-associated chains, HLA-associated TCR beta chains in a later analysis were more clonally expanded and had lower generation probabilities. A later analysis associated roughly 17,000 TCR beta sequences with specific HLA alleles at a false discovery rate of 0.05. The authors suggested that the approach could potentially be extended to other disease states and immunological phenotypes. Roughly 17 rarely observed V segments, including chromosome 9 orphons, were excluded from the earlier analysis of a few hundred of the donors because counts were too low. V-gene and J-gene trimming of TCR beta chains was associated with a missense DCLRE1C variant in a later genetic analysis, and the association was replicated in an independent cohort. Most TCR sequences were seen in very few donors, while some public TCRs were found in many individuals. The classifier was reported to diagnose cytomegalovirus status with high specificity and sensitivity in both the original and validation cohorts. Compared with the approximately 600-donor mean, donors in an Asian-associated ancestry cluster had fewer N-insertions in productive TCRs, according to a later genetic analysis. In vitro tests confirmed that a few of the cytomegalovirus-associated TCR beta chains recognize cytomegalovirus antigens. The presence/absence analyses assumed that sequencing depth was roughly uniform across donors, and that assumption may not be true. An earlier analysis of approximately 540 of the donors showed that most TCR beta V segments appeared in productive rearrangements either about 90% or about 30% of the time, which broadly matched IMGT annotations.

Sequencing used PBMCs. This sequence originates from a male donor in good health and CMV-seropositive. This chain joins TRBV7-8 to TRBJ1-1, and the D gene may be TRBD1, 6 bases matching. CDR3 reads: CASSLAGQGKYLFF. The DNA is as follows: TGTGCCAGCAGCCTGGCCGGGCAGGGGAAATACTTGTTCTTT.